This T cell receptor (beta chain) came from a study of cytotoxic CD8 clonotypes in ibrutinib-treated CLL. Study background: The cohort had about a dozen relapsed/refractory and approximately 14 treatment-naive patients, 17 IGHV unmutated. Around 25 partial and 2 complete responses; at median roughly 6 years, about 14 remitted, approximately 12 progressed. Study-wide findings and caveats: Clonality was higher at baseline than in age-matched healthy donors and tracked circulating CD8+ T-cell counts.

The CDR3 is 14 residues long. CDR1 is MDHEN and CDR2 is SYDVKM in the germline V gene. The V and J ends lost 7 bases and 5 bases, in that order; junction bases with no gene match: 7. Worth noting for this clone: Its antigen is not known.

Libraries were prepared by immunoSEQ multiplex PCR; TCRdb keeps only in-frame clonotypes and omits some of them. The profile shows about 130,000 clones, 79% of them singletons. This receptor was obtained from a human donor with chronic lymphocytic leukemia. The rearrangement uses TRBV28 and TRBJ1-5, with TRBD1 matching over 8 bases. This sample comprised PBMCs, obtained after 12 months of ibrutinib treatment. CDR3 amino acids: CASNDRGLDQPQHF. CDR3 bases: TGTGCCAGCAACGACAGGGGTCTGGATCAGCCCCAGCATTTT.